The 13 T cell receptor beta chains reported below all come from one sample, sequenced in a study of blood T cell repertoires in COVID-19. TCRdb's table, derived via immunoSEQ multiplex PCR, lists solely in-frame clones and lacks some. The sample lists approximately 170,000 clones, approximately 93% occurring once. The material sequenced was peripheral blood. These receptors all come from a woman aged 60-70 years with COVID-19, enrolled during active disease.

This clone has a single count. This chain links TRBV6-2 or TRBV6-3 with TRBJ1-5; 7 bases map to TRBD1. Trimming at V came to 5 bases and at J to 6 bases, leaving 7 bases not matched to a gene. Germline CDR1 MNHEY, CDR2 SVGEGT. This CDR3 has 14 amino acids. The CDR3, as DNA: TGTGCCAGCAGTACGACAGGGATCGGTCAGCCCCAGCATTTT. It specifies CASSTTGIGQPQHF.

This chain connects TRBV7-9 to TRBJ1-3; 7 nucleotides match TRBD1. V was pared by 5 bases and J by 0 bases, with 7 bases of the junction left unmatched. The CDR3 length is 16 residues. Germline V gives CDR1 SEHNR, CDR2 FQNEAQ (reference sequence). The DNA of the CDR3 is TGTGCCAGCAGCCAGACGGGACAGAGCTCTGGAAACACCATATATTTT. Protein sequence: CASSQTGQSSGNTIYF. Looking up the rest from reference TRBV7-9 and TRBJ1-3 gives the full variable domain: DTGVSQNPRHKITKRGQNVTFRCDPISEHNRLYWYRQTLGQGPEFLTYFQNEAQLEKSRLLSDRFSAERPKGSFSTLEIQRTEQGDSAMYLCASSQTGQSSGNTIYFGEGSWLTVV.

The V gene is TRBV4-1, the J gene TRBJ2-7, with 12 positions matching TRBD1. The CDR3 runs to 17 residues. Germline CDR1 and CDR2: MGHRA and YSYEKL. With V trimmed by 3 bases and J by 3 bases, 9 bases remained unmatched. The CDR3 loop is CASSHAPGQGAVYEQYF. The CDR3 DNA sequence: TGCGCCAGCAGCCATGCTCCGGGACAGGGGGCCGTCTACGAGCAGTACTTC.

The chain couples TRBV9 to TRBJ2-1; 7 bases are shared with TRBD2. V lost 4 bases, J lost 0 bases, and 25 bases stayed unmatched. The CDR3 loop spans 22 amino acids. CDR1 is SGDLS and CDR2 is YYNGEE in the germline V gene. The CDR3 DNA is TGTGCCAGCAGCCCCCTCAAACCCTGGACTCGCGGGGGTCAGAGCTCCTACAATGAGCAGTTCTTC. Its translation is CASSPLKPWTRGGQSSYNEQFF.

In its sample, this clone was seen once. V and J are TRBV6-2 or TRBV6-3 and TRBJ1-6; D is uncertain. Germline CDR1 MNHEY, CDR2 SVGEGT. The V gene lost 0 bases and the J gene lost 9 bases, with 6 bases spanning the gap. The CDR3 is 13 residues long. CDR3 in amino acids: CASSYSAGSPLHF. DNA of the CDR3: TGTGCCAGCAGTTACTCCGCGGGTTCACCCCTCCACTTT.

This sequence joins TRBV16 and TRBJ2-2; 8 bases fit TRBD1. The trim removed 2 bases at V and 5 bases at J, leaving 4 bases unmatched. The CDR3 runs to 15 residues. Germline assignment: CDR1 KGHSY and CDR2 FQNENV. CDR3 protein: CASSQARGRTGELFF. The CDR3 DNA follows: TGTGCCAGCAGCCAAGCCAGGGGGCGTACCGGGGAGCTGTTTTTT.

The chain has TRBV18 and TRBJ2-3; TRBD1 is a possible D gene (6 bases). The germline gives CDR1 KGHSH, CDR2 LQKENI. Trimming left V 3 bases short and J 3 bases short, with 13 bases between. CDR3 size: 15 residues. The CDR3: CASSPAWGQTDTQYF. The CDR3 nucleotides are TGTGCCAGCTCACCTGCCTGGGGGCAAACAGATACGCAGTATTTT.

The rearrangement links TRBV7-3 to TRBJ2-3, with TRBD1 matching 7 bases. The CDR3 is 14 amino acids. Germline loops: CDR1 SGHTA, CDR2 FQGTGA. The junction had 1 base not matched to a gene; V was cut back by 0 bases and J by 4 bases. The CDR3, as DNA: TGTGCCAGCAGCTTAACTGGACAGGCAGATACGCAGTATTTT. Residues: CASSLTGQADTQYF.

The CDR3 DNA reads as TGCAGGCCACAGGGGAATGAAGCTTTCTTT. This codes for CRPQGNEAFF. This chain uses TRBV20-1 with TRBJ1-1, with 7 bases identical to TRBD1. The germline CDR1 and CDR2 sequences are DFQATT and SNEGSKA (reference sequence). CDR3 length: 10 residues.

This chain uses TRBV11-2 with TRBJ1-2; 10 bases are shared with TRBD1. With 3 bases clipped from V and 2 bases from J, the junction kept 0 bases outside the gene matches. Germline assignment: CDR1 SGHAT and CDR2 FQNNGV. CDR3 length: 14 residues. CDR3 DNA sequence: TGTGCCAGCAGCTTGGACAGGGGGAACTATGGCTACACCTTC. It translates to CASSLDRGNYGYTF.

The chain couples TRBV5-8 to TRBJ1-5; TRBD1 might be the D (6 bases). Trimming shortened V by 6 bases and J by 2 bases, and 21 bases separated the two germline ends. The V gene's germline CDR1 is SGHTS and CDR2 YDEGEE. This CDR3 has 17 residues. The CDR3 region has the DNA TGTGCCAGCACCCGCTTCGGGGGGCGAGGAGGCAATCAGCCCCAGCATTTT. Its protein is CASTRFGGRGGNQPQHF.

In its sample, this clone was seen once. The CDR3 is CASSYQGVSGNQPQHF. DNA of the CDR3: TGTGCCAGCAGTTATCAGGGGGTTAGCGGCAATCAGCCCCAGCATTTT. This chain uses TRBV5-6 with TRBJ1-5, with 7 positions matching TRBD1. Germline loops: CDR1 SGHDT, CDR2 YYEEEE. CDR3 size: 16 residues. Germline trimming cut 5 bases from V and 2 bases from J; bases unmatched to any gene: 10.

In this sample, this clone turned up a few times. The V call is TRBV6-5, the J call TRBJ2-2, with 10 bases matching TRBD1. The CDR3 extends over 15 amino acids. V shed 8 bases and J 4 bases; nucleotides not matched to a gene: 7. CDR1 is MNHEY, CDR2 SVGAGI, per germline. For the CDR3, the DNA is TGTGCCAGCCACCCGGACAGGGGGGGCACCGGGGAGCTGTTTTTT. Translated: CASHPDRGGTGELFF.